This TCR beta chain was observed in a study of CD4 T cells in relation to SARS-CoV-2 and coronaviruses. Only in-frame clones appear in the TCRdb table, and some are missing; sequencing was by immunoSEQ multiplex PCR. Of 35,000 to 40,000 clones listed, over 75% are singletons. Germline V CDR1 and CDR2: MNHEY, SVGAGI. The CDR3 consists of 11 residues. V lost 8 bases and J 5 bases, leaving 9 bases between the germline ends. Concerning this clone itself: Antigen unknown.

The V call is TRBV6-5, the J call TRBJ2-5; D is perhaps TRBD1 (5 bases). Material for sequencing was memory CD4+ T cells from PBMCs, cultured in vitro. The sequence was obtained from an adult with COVID-19. CDR3 sequence (DNA): TGTGCCAGCCGGAAGGGGGAGACCCAGTACTTC. Protein product: CASRKGETQYF.